This T cell receptor beta chain was retrieved from a study of T cells in Graves' hyperthyroidism and ophthalmopathy. Ophthalmopathy cases scored 3 or more on the Clinical Activity Score and 4 or more on NOSPECS grade, with duration below 3 months. The ends were cut back, 5 bases at V and 3 bases at J, with 14 bases in the middle. Germline loops: CDR1 SGHTA, CDR2 FQGNSA. The CDR3 sequence is 15 residues long. Researchers took RNA transcripts and amplified the TCR beta CDR3 regions from them. Primed by the HTBI set, a first-round RT-PCR was run on the TCR CDR3. TCRdb reprocessed the multiplex PCR reads with MiXCR, giving one entry per CDR3 protein. The sample holds hundreds of thousands of distinct CDR3 sequences, 13% to 15% seen once. This clonotype occurred once.

The sequencing input was blood. This clonotype was sampled from a woman in her 50s with Graves' ophthalmopathy. This chain joins TRBV7-2 and TRBJ1-5, with D unclear. The CDR3 sequence is CASSQDLRYNQPQHF. The DNA for the CDR3 is TGTGCCAGCAGCCAAGATCTCCGATACAATCAGCCCCAGCATTTT. Filled out from reference TRBV7-2 and TRBJ1-5, the complete variable domain reads GAGVSQSPSNKVTEKGKDVELRCDPISGHTALYWYRQSLGQGLEFLIYFQGNSAPDKSGLPSDRFSAERTGGSVSTLTIQRTQQEDSAVYLCASSQDLRYNQPQHFGDGTRLSIL.